These 5 T cell receptor beta chains came from one sample sequenced in a study of blood T cells in healthy people across ages. A second PCR, run for roughly 7 to 12 cycles, used a sample-barcoded 5' primer plus a J-beta primer mix. One entry per CDR3 protein results from TCRdb running MiXCR on the 5' RACE reads. The top ten hold 15% to 18% of the sample, which has 500,000 to 700,000 distinct CDR3 sequences, approximately 30% seen once. Sample: blood. The receptors originated from a woman older than 75 in good health.

Details on this clonotype: Possible read error: a much larger clone is one base away. In this CDR3 the conserved last residue, phenylalanine or tryptophan, is missing, so a read error is likely. The chain couples TRBV5-4 to TRBJ1-2; TRBD1 aligns across 7 bases. The J segment lost 8 bases and the V segment lost 2 bases, leaving 6 bases of the junction unmatched. Germline lookup yields CDR1 SGHNT and CDR2 YYREEE (reference sequence). The CDR3 runs 13 residues. The CDR3 sequence is CASSFTGDWGYTS. The CDR3 coding sequence is TGTGCCAGCAGCTTCACAGGGGATTGGGGCTACACCTCC.

This clonotype was counted ten times or more. This may come from a read error, since a much larger clone is one base off. The V and J genes are TRBV20-1 and TRBJ2-7, with 12 bases that match TRBD1. With 0 bases clipped from V and 2 bases from J, the junction kept 2 bases outside the gene matches. This CDR3 contains 15 residues. Germline V gene data show CDR1 as DFQATT and CDR2 as SNEGSKA (reference sequence). The CDR3 coding sequence is TGCAGTGCTAGAGAGGGGGACAGGGGGCCCTACGAGCAGTACTTC. This sequence encodes CSAREGDRGPYEQYF.

The chain employs TRBV20-1 and TRBJ1-6; TRBD1 might be the D (6 bases). The germline V and J ends were trimmed by 5 bases and 5 bases, with 10 bases remaining between them. The CDR3 contains 13 residues. The V gene's germline CDR1 is DFQATT and CDR2 SNEGSKA (reference sequence). The DNA of the CDR3 is TGCAGTGCTCGACAGGACCATAATTCACCCCTCCACTTT. Translation: CSARQDHNSPLHF.

This clonotype occurred many times. A much larger clone lies a single base off, so this may be a read error. The V and J genes are TRBV20-1 and TRBJ1-2, with D tentatively TRBD1 (6 bases). Trimming shortened V by 6 bases and J by 4 bases, and 18 bases separated the two germline ends. There are 14 residues in the CDR3. The germline CDR1 and CDR2 sequences are DFQATT and SNEGSKA (reference sequence). The CDR3 region is CSARPGERCYGYTF. The DNA for the CDR3 is TGCAGTGCGCGCCCAGGGGAGCGATGCTATGGCTACACCTTC.

On this clonotype itself: A far larger clone is one base from this, pointing to a likely read error. The V call is TRBV7-9, the J call TRBJ1-1, with 7 bases identical to TRBD1. The CDR3 is made up of 14 amino acids. Germline assignment: CDR1 SEHNR and CDR2 FQNEAQ (reference sequence). The CDR3 region is CASSLGGGNTGAFF. Written as DNA, the CDR3 is TGTGCCAGCAGCTTAGGAGGGGGCAACACTGGAGCTTTCTTT.